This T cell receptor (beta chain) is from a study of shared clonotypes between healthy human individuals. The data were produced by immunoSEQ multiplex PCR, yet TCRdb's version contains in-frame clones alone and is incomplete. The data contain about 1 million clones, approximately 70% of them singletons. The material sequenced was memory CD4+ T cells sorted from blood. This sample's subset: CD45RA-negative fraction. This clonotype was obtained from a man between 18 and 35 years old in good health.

The CDR3 DNA sequence: TGCGCCAGCAAACTGACTAGCGGGGGGTCTAGCACAGATACGCAGTATTTT. Its protein product is CASKLTSGGSSTDTQYF. The chain recombines TRBV5-1 with TRBJ2-3; 13 bases are a match to TRBD2. Germline V gene sequence: CDR1 SGHRS, CDR2 YFSETQ. The junction had 7 bases not matched to a gene; V was cut back by 6 bases and J by 0 bases. The CDR3 contains 17 residues.